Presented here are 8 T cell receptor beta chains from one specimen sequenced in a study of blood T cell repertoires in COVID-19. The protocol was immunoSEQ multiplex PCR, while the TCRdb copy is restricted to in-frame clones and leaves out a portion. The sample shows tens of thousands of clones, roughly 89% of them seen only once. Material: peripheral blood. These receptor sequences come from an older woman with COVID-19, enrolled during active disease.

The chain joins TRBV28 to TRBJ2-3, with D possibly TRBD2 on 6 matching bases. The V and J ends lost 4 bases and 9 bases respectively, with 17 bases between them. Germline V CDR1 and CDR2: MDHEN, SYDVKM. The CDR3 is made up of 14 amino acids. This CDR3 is CASSWWEEPHTQYF. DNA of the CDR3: TGTGCCAGCAGTTGGTGGGAGGAGCCCCACACGCAGTATTTT.

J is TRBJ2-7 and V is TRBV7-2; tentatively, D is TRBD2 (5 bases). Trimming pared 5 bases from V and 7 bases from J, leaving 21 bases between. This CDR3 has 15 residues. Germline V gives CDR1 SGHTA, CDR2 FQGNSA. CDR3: CASSPKAPREGEQYF. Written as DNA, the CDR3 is TGTGCCAGCAGCCCGAAGGCTCCCCGAGAGGGTGAGCAGTACTTC.

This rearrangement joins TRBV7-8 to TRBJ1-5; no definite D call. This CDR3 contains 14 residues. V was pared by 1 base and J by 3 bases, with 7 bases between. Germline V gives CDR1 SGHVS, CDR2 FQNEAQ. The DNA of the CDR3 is TGTGCCAGCAGCTTAGACACATACAATCAGCCCCAGCATTTT. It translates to CASSLDTYNQPQHF.

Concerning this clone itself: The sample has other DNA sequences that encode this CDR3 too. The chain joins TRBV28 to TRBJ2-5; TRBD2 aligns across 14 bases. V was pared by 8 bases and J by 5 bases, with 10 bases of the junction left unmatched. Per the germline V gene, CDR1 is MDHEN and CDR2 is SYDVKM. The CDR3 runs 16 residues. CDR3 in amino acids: CASSGGTSGSHETQYF. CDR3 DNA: TGTGCCAGCTCCGGGGGGACTAGCGGGAGTCATGAGACCCAGTACTTC.

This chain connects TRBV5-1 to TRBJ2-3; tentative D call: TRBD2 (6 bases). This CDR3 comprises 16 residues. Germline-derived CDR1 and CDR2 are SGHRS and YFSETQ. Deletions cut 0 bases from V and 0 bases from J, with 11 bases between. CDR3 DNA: TGCGCCAGCAGCTTGGTTAGCGGAGCTAGCACAGATACGCAGTATTTT. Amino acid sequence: CASSLVSGASTDTQYF. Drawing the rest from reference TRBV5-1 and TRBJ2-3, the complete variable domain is KAGVTQTPRYLIKTRGQQVTLSCSPISGHRSVSWYQQTPGQGLQFLFEYFSETQRNKGNFPGRFSGRQFSNSRSEMNVSTLELGDSALYLCASSLVSGASTDTQYFGPGTRLTVL.

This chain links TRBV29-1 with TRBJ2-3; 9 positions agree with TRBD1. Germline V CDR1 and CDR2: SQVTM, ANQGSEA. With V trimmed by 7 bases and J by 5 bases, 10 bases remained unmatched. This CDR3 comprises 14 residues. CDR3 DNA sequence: TGCAGCGCCCAGAGGGGGACAGGGCGAGATACGCAGTATTTT. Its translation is CSAQRGTGRDTQYF.

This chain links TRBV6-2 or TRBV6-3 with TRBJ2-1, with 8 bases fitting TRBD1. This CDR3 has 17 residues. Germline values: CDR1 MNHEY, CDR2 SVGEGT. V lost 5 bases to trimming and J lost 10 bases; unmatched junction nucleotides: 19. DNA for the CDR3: TGTGCCAGCAGTCACCAAACGCGGGCGGGACAGGTAAACGAGCAGTTCTTC. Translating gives CASSHQTRAGQVNEQFF.

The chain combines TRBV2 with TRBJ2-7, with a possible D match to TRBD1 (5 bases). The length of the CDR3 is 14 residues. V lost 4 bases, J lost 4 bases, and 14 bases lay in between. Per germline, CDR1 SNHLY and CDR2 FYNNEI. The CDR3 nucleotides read TGTGCCAGCAGTGTGCAGGGCCCATCGTACGAGCAGTACTTC. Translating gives CASSVQGPSYEQYF.